The rows below give T cell receptor beta chains drawn from one sample of a study of blood T cell repertoires in COVID-19. Libraries were prepared by immunoSEQ multiplex PCR; TCRdb keeps only in-frame clonotypes and omits some of them. The top ten hold about 12% of the sample, which has 150,000 to 200,000 clones, approximately 80% seen once. Material: PBMCs or T cells enriched from blood (not recorded which). The origin of the receptors is a man aged 45-65 years who had recovered from COVID-19. The CDR3 runs from the conserved cysteine through the conserved F or W. Each record gives: V gene, J gene, CDR3 length, clone size, D gene, CDR3 protein, CDR3 DNA. D genes are given only for firm matches. Size is stated for part of the rows, as once, few or many counts, or as a class when the clone is expanded.

TRBV28,TRBJ1-5,13,few,-,CASSRQSYQPQHF,TGTGCCAGCAGTCGTCAGTCCTATCAGCCCCAGCATTTT
TRBV5-4,TRBJ2-4,15,-,TRBD2,CASSLKRGSKNIQYF,TGTGCCAGCAGCTTGAAGCGGGGATCGAAAAACATTCAGTACTTC
TRBV7-9,TRBJ2-1,10,-,-,CASSLAEQFF,TGTGCCAGCAGCTTGGCTGAGCAGTTCTTC
TRBV11-3,TRBJ2-7,15,-,-,CASRISVPRPYEQYF,TGTGCCAGCAGGATATCGGTGCCGCGCCCCTACGAGCAGTACTTC
TRBV9,TRBJ1-6,18,-,TRBD1,CASSTRTGHGSYNSPLHF,TGTGCCAGCAGCACACGGACAGGGCATGGGTCCTATAATTCACCCCTCCACTTT
TRBV20-1,TRBJ1-1,15,once,-,CSASRIKGVGPEAFF,TGCAGTGCTAGTCGGATAAAGGGAGTCGGCCCTGAAGCTTTCTTT
TRBV30,TRBJ1-1,13,-,-,CAWSVRGNTEAFF,TGTGCCTGGAGTGTTCGGGGGAACACTGAAGCTTTCTTT
TRBV5-1,TRBJ2-1,15,few,-,CASSLGGLESNEQFF,TGCGCCAGCAGCTTGGGGGGGCTAGAAAGCAATGAGCAGTTCTTC
TRBV4-1,TRBJ2-3,16,-,TRBD2,CASSQVLAGGTDTQYF,TGCGCCAGCAGCCAAGTCTTAGCGGGGGGCACAGATACGCAGTATTTT
TRBV2,TRBJ2-7,17,-,-,CASSWSAIPGPAYEQYF,TGTGCCAGCAGCTGGTCGGCGATACCAGGGCCGGCCTACGAGCAGTACTTC
TRBV7-2,TRBJ1-2,13,-,-,CASSLDRAYGYTF,TGTGCCAGCAGCTTAGACAGGGCATATGGCTACACCTTC
TRBV7-2,TRBJ1-1,15,few,-,CASSFLEFANTEAFF,TGTGCCAGCAGCTTCTTGGAGTTTGCGAACACTGAAGCTTTCTTT
TRBV19,TRBJ2-2,13,-,TRBD2,CASSMAGAGELFF,TGTGCCAGTAGTATGGCGGGAGCCGGGGAGCTGTTTTTT
TRBV6-5,TRBJ2-2,14,-,-,CASCRTLNTGELFF,TGTGCCAGCTGCAGGACTCTCAACACCGGGGAGCTGTTTTTT
TRBV28,TRBJ1-5,15,-,TRBD1,CASSVTGVSNQPQHF,TGTGCCAGCAGCGTGACAGGGGTTAGCAATCAGCCCCAGCATTTT
TRBV28,TRBJ1-1,15,once,-,CASSLVGGVGTEAFF,TGTGCCAGCAGTTTAGTCGGGGGGGTAGGGACTGAAGCTTTCTTT
TRBV10-3,TRBJ1-5,14,-,-,CAINDRGRGQPQHF,TGTGCCATCAATGACCGGGGCCGGGGGCAGCCCCAGCATTTT
TRBV7-2,TRBJ2-7,13,once,-,CASSQGPVYEQYF,TGTGCCAGCAGCCAGGGGCCGGTCTACGAGCAGTACTTC
TRBV5-1,TRBJ2-7,16,-,-,CASSLAHGRGAGEQYF,TGCGCCAGCAGCTTGGCCCACGGACGCGGGGCTGGCGAGCAGTACTTC
TRBV27,TRBJ1-5,18,-,-,CASSSRLGRWGSNQPQHF,TGTGCCAGCAGTTCACGACTAGGACGGTGGGGAAGCAATCAGCCCCAGCATTTT
TRBV9,TRBJ1-5,15,once,-,CASSSTTGSNQPQHF,TGTGCCAGCAGCTCAACCACGGGTAGCAATCAGCCCCAGCATTTT
TRBV7-2,TRBJ1-5,17,once,TRBD1,CASSLAILDRGDQPQHF,TGTGCCAGCAGCTTAGCTATTTTGGACAGGGGCGATCAGCCCCAGCATTTT
TRBV5-1,TRBJ1-6,15,-,-,CASSLMADYNSPLHF,TGCGCCAGCAGCTTGATGGCAGACTATAATTCACCCCTCCACTTT
TRBV5-8,TRBJ1-2,14,-,-,CASSFARSAYGYTF,TGTGCCAGCAGCTTCGCCCGCTCCGCGTATGGCTACACCTTC
TRBV7-2,TRBJ1-6,18,-,TRBD1,CASSSQGQGLGGNSPLHF,TGTGCCAGCAGCTCTCAGGGACAGGGGCTTGGGGGTAATTCACCCCTCCACTTT
TRBV11-2,TRBJ1-2,13,-,-,CASSFQKNYGYTF,TGTGCCAGCAGCTTTCAAAAAAACTATGGCTACACCTTC
TRBV29-1,TRBJ1-2,14,-,TRBD1,CSVAGGEWNYGYTF,TGCAGCGTGGCAGGGGGCGAGTGGAACTATGGCTACACCTTC
TRBV9,TRBJ2-3,14,-,-,CASSVSGSTDTQYF,TGTGCCAGCAGTGTTAGCGGCAGCACAGATACGCAGTATTTT
TRBV15,TRBJ2-7,15,-,TRBD2,CATSRDRGGRYEQYF,TGTGCCACCAGCAGAGATCGGGGGGGGCGGTACGAGCAGTACTTC
TRBV3-1/TRBV3-2,TRBJ1-1,15,-,TRBD1,CASSLTGAGDTEAFF,TGTGCCAGCAGCCTGACAGGGGCAGGGGACACTGAAGCTTTCTTT
TRBV29-1,TRBJ1-3,13,-,TRBD1,CSVEQGPGNTIYF,TGCAGCGTGGAACAGGGGCCTGGAAACACCATATATTTT
TRBV9,TRBJ1-1,14,few,TRBD1,CASSYEGAGTEAFF,TGTGCCAGCAGCTACGAGGGGGCTGGAACTGAAGCTTTCTTT
TRBV7-8,TRBJ1-2,16,-,TRBD1,CASSLVSGQGINGYTF,TGTGCCAGCAGCTTAGTATCGGGACAGGGCATCAATGGCTACACCTTC
TRBV30,TRBJ1-6,14,-,-,CAWSVAGTDSPLHF,TGTGCCTGGAGTGTAGCGGGAACGGACTCACCCCTCCACTTT
TRBV7-9,TRBJ2-3,16,once,TRBD2,CASSLAGGTRADTQYF,TGTGCCAGCAGCTTAGCGGGGGGGACCCGGGCAGATACGCAGTATTTT
TRBV7-9,TRBJ1-6,15,-,-,CASSLDSRRGSPLHF,TGTGCCAGCAGCTTAGACTCTCGACGGGGTTCACCCCTCCACTTT
TRBV18,TRBJ1-1,14,-,-,CASSPWTQNTEAFF,TGTGCCAGCTCACCATGGACACAGAACACTGAAGCTTTCTTT
TRBV7-2,TRBJ1-3,13,-,TRBD1,CASSSNRGDTIYF,TGTGCCAGCAGCTCAAACAGGGGGGACACCATATATTTT
TRBV7-3,TRBJ1-2,14,-,TRBD1,CASARDRSNYGYTF,TGTGCCAGCGCGCGGGACAGATCTAACTATGGCTACACCTTC
TRBV29-1,TRBJ1-1,15,-,TRBD1,CSVGGQDPGYTEAFF,TGCAGCGTTGGGGGACAGGATCCGGGGTACACTGAAGCTTTCTTT
TRBV2,TRBJ1-5,15,-,-,CASSEDLRGGQPQHF,TGTGCCAGCAGTGAAGATTTGAGGGGAGGTCAGCCCCAGCATTTT
TRBV27,TRBJ2-3,16,-,TRBD2,CASSPLAGPGTDTQYF,TGTGCCAGCAGTCCCCTAGCGGGGCCCGGCACAGATACGCAGTATTTT
TRBV28,TRBJ1-1,14,-,-,CASSKPPGNTEAFF,TGTGCCAGCAGTAAACCTCCGGGGAACACTGAAGCTTTCTTT
TRBV7-6,TRBJ2-1,17,-,TRBD2,CASSLGLRGTGYNEQFF,TGTGCCAGCAGCTTAGGGTTGCGGGGGACGGGTTACAATGAGCAGTTCTTC
TRBV27,TRBJ1-5,14,few,-,CASSLGGSNQPQHF,TGTGCCAGCAGTTTGGGGGGTAGCAATCAGCCCCAGCATTTT
TRBV18,TRBJ2-3,14,-,TRBD2,CASSAGGGTDTQYF,TGTGCCAGCTCAGCGGGAGGAGGCACAGATACGCAGTATTTT
TRBV6-1,TRBJ1-5,17,-,-,CASSEFGGNWGNQPQHF,TGTGCCAGCAGTGAATTCGGAGGGAATTGGGGCAATCAGCCCCAGCATTTT
TRBV3-1/TRBV3-2,TRBJ1-1,14,-,-,CASSQVGSLGEAFF,TGTGCCAGCAGCCAAGTGGGTAGTCTCGGGGAAGCTTTCTTT
TRBV19,TRBJ1-1,15,-,TRBD1,CATSRTGRLNTEAFF,TGTGCCACGAGTAGGACAGGGAGGTTGAACACTGAAGCTTTCTTT
TRBV30,TRBJ1-1,11,-,-,CASRTRTEAFF,TGTGCCTCACGAACTCGAACTGAAGCTTTCTTT
TRBV7-3,TRBJ2-2,15,-,TRBD2,CASSPLGSGGGELFF,TGTGCCAGCAGCCCCCTTGGTAGCGGGGGCGGGGAGCTGTTTTTT
TRBV9,TRBJ2-1,15,-,-,CASSVGVGGAHEQFF,TGTGCCAGCAGCGTAGGAGTCGGGGGAGCCCATGAGCAGTTCTTC
TRBV9,TRBJ2-3,15,-,TRBD1,CASSVQGVSTDTQYF,TGTGCCAGCAGCGTACAGGGGGTAAGCACAGATACGCAGTATTTT
TRBV11-2,TRBJ2-2,17,-,TRBD2,CASSFGRAGGNTGELFF,TGTGCCAGCAGCTTCGGGCGCGCGGGGGGGAACACCGGGGAGCTGTTTTTT
TRBV29-1,TRBJ2-2,14,-,-,CSVAGDTNTGELFF,TGCAGCGTTGCAGGGGACACGAACACCGGGGAGCTGTTTTTT
TRBV3-1/TRBV3-2,TRBJ1-4,17,-,-,CASSQEKWDTTNEKLFF,TGTGCCAGCAGCCAAGAAAAGTGGGACACAACTAATGAAAAACTGTTTTTT
TRBV4-1,TRBJ2-5,15,-,TRBD2,CASSRTSGAQETQYF,TGCGCCAGCAGCCGGACTAGCGGGGCGCAAGAGACCCAGTACTTC
TRBV12-2,TRBJ2-3,17,-,-,CASRLFIVHWGADTQYF,TGTGCAAGTCGCTTATTCATCGTCCACTGGGGCGCAGATACGCAGTATTTT
TRBV9,TRBJ2-2,16,-,TRBD2,CASSGGRGGPTGELFF,TGTGCCAGCAGCGGCGGACGGGGGGGTCCCACCGGGGAGCTGTTTTTT
TRBV20-1,TRBJ1-4,13,-,-,CSASSVTNEKLFF,TGCAGTGCTAGTTCAGTAACTAATGAAAAACTGTTTTTT